The 5 T cell receptor beta chains below come from one sample, sequenced in a study of post-analysis software for immune sequencing data. Study-wide results and limits: Compared with controls, patients had more of about five TRBV segments, including TRBV5-6, TRBV5-1 and TRBV20-1.

Unique molecular identifiers tagged the TCR beta cDNA libraries. From the PCR reads, TCRdb called clonotypes with MiXCR, one entry per CDR3 protein. Altogether 430,000 or so distinct CDR3 sequences are present, about 40% being singletons, with the ten largest covering roughly 8.2%. These receptors have no identified antigens. Input material: blood. All receptors derive from a girl aged 2 to 9 with multiple sclerosis.

The rearrangement joins TRBV27 to TRBJ2-3; 9 bases are shared with TRBD2. Germline CDR1 reads MNHEY; CDR2 reads SMNVEV (reference sequence). This CDR3 region has 15 residues. V shed 8 bases, J shed 6 bases, and the junction held 12 bases outside the gene matches. CDR3 sequence reads: CASFPASGTADTQYF. The CDR3 DNA follows: TGTGCCAGCTTCCCCGCTAGCGGGACGGCGGATACGCAGTATTTT.

The chain employs TRBV7-8 and TRBJ2-7; a weak D match, TRBD2 (6 bases). V lost 5 bases, J lost 2 bases, and 19 bases lay in between. The CDR3 runs 16 residues. Germline assignment: CDR1 SGHVS and CDR2 FQNEAQ. The CDR3 protein is CASSPLLTGEAYEQYF. The CDR3 DNA follows: TGTGCCAGCAGCCCTCTCTTGACCGGGGAGGCCTACGAGCAGTACTTC.

This clonotype was detected only a few times. The rearrangement links TRBV6-2 or TRBV6-3 to TRBJ2-5; D is undetermined. There are 12 residues in the CDR3. Trimming shortened V by 5 bases and J by 4 bases, and 8 bases separated the two germline ends. The germline V gene has CDR1 MNHEY and CDR2 SVGEGT. Here the CDR3 DNA reads TGTGCCAGCAGTATACCCCCAGAGACCCAGTACTTC. It specifies CASSIPPETQYF.

In this sample, this clonotype turned up a few times. A much larger clone lies a single base off, so this may be a read error. The chain recombines TRBV29-1 with TRBJ2-7; D not certain. The ends were cut back, 7 bases at V and 1 base at J, with 11 bases in the middle. The length of the CDR3 is 12 residues. CDR1 is SQVTM and CDR2 is ANQGSEA in the germline V gene. The CDR3 DNA follows: TGCAGCGGTGCTGGTGGGTCCTACGAGCAGTACTTC. This sequence encodes CSGAGGSYEQYF.

J is TRBJ1-5 and V is TRBV4-1, with 9 bases fitting TRBD1. The CDR3 has 16 amino acids. Germline V gene sequence: CDR1 MGHRA, CDR2 YSYEKL. V lost 2 bases and J lost 3; bases outside the gene matches: 5. The CDR3 bases are TGCGCCAGCAGCCAACTACAGGGGGCTGACAATCAGCCCCAGCATTTT. This gives the protein CASSQLQGADNQPQHF.